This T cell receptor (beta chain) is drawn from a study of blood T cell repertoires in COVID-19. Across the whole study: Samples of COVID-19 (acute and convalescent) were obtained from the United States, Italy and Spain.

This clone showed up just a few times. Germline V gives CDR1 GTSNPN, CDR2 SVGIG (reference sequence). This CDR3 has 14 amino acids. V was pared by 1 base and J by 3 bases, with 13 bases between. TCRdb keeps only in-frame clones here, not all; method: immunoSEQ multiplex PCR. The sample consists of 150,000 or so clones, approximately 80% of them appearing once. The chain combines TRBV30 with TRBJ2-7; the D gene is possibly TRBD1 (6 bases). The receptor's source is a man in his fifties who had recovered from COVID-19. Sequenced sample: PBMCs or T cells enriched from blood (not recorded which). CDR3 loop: CAWSDRDGVYEQYF. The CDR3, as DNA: TGTGCCTGGAGTGACAGGGACGGAGTCTACGAGCAGTACTTC.